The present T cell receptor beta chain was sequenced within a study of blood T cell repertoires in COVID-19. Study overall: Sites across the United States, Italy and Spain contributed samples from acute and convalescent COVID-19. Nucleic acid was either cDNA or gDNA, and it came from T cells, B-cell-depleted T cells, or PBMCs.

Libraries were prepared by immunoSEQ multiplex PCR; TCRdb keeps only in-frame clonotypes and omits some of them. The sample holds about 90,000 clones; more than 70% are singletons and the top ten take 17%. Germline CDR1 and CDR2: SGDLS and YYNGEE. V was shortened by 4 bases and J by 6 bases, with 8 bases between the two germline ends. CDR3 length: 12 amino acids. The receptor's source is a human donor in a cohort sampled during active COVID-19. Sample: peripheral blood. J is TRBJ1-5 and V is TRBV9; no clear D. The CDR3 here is CASSRDGQPQHF. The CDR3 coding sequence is TGTGCCAGCAGCCGGGATGGTCAGCCCCAGCATTTT.